The present entry profiles one T cell receptor beta chain with its context. This CDR3 has 13 residues. Germline trimming cut 3 bases from V and 5 bases from J; bases unmatched to any gene: 4. Germline CDR1 DFQATT, CDR2 SNEGSKA (reference sequence). The entry originates in a study of regulatory T cells in long-lasting Graves disease. Building the TCR beta libraries relied on iRepertoire HTBI primers, and CDR3 regions underwent Arm-PCR. Using its own MiXCR run on the multiplex PCR reads, TCRdb lists one record per CDR3 protein. The table has roughly 320,000 distinct CDR3 sequences, 16% seen once. As for time point: newly diagnosed GD, antithyroid drugs for less than 3 months. The TCR library used RNA extracted from PBMCs. This sample was also put to use in a study of T cells in Graves' hyperthyroidism and ophthalmopathy. That source adds: Patients having uncontrolled infection, another autoimmune disease, pregnancy or lactation were not included. The model predicted ophthalmopathy a median around six months before onset.

The J gene is TRBJ2-5, the V gene TRBV20-1; 9 positions agree with TRBD1. The material sequenced was peripheral blood mononuclear cells (PBMCs), taken at new diagnosis, from a patient treated with antithyroid drugs. The source of this sequence is a man between 35 and 55 years old with Graves disease. CDR3 sequence: CSARGQGVETQYF. CDR3 in DNA: TGCAGTGCTAGGGGACAGGGAGTGGAGACCCAGTACTTC.